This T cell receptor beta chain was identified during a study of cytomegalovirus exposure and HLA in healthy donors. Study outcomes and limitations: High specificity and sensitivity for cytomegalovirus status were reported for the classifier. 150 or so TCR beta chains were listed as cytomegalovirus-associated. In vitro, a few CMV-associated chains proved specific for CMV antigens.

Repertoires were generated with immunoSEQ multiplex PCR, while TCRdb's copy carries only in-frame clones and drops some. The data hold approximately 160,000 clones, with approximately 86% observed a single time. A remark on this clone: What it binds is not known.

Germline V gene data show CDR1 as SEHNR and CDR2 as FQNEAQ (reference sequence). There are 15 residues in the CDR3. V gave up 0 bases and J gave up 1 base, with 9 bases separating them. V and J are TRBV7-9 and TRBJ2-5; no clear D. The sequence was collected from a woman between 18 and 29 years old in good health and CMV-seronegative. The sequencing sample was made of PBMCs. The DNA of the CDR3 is TGTGCCAGCAGCTTAGCGAGTGGGCCCCAAGAGACCCAGTACTTC. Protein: CASSLASGPQETQYF.